This T cell receptor (beta chain) was retrieved from a study of T cell responses to AZD1222 COVID-19 vaccine (dated by TCRdb to the early 2020s). Regarding the research as a whole: A total of about 230 trial participants underwent TCR sequencing, of whom around 200 received two doses of AZD1222 and some 26 received two doses of the MenACWY control vaccine. Trial participants were enrolled into age subgroups of 18-55, 56-69 and 70-plus years, which contained approximately 150, 28 and 58 TCR-sequenced participants, respectively. The paper's findings and limits, for the study overall: Because no day 14 peak-response samples were available, the repertoires could be characterized only after the peak T cell response. The vaccine-associated CD4 TCRs covered the entire spike protein, and the dominant responses fell in regions 160-218 and 743-854. After two AZD1222 doses, both the breadth and the depth of spike-specific TCRs were significantly higher than at day 0 and than in MenACWY recipients. Nearly half of unique spike-specific TCRs reportedly recognized epitopes outside regions mutated in the B.1.351 and B.1.1.7 variants. The 56-69-year group was small, and its depth increase did not reach significance, likely because of low power. Participants were mostly white British and included more females than males, and it was suggested by the authors that clonal diversity may have been underestimated. Conclusions about previously exposed vaccinees are limited because only a handful of AZD1222 recipients were SARS-CoV-2 seropositive at baseline.

According to the study, the label for this sample's time point signals: baseline before first vaccination. Reading the label with the study, this specimen's treatment or condition is: meningococcal conjugate vaccine given as trial control. Vaccinee samples were obtained from the UK trials COV001 and COV002, which included a single-blind randomized controlled phase 2/3 trial of AZD1222 (ChAdOx1 nCoV-19) in healthy adults. For TCRbeta chain sequencing, PBMC samples from trial participants were taken at day 0 and at day 28 after the second dose. About this clone itself: Its antigen remains unidentified. No clone much larger than this one lies a single base away; base qualities are absent.

The CDR3 regions of human TCRbeta chains were subjected to immunosequencing. The authors' analysis ran thus. TCRs in the repertoires were compared against a reference library of SARS-CoV-2-specific TCRs that had been generated with the MIRA antigen-specificity platform. Breadth meant the fraction of unique TCRs that were SARS-CoV-2-associated, whereas depth meant the fraction of total T cells that were SARS-CoV-2-associated. Using the MIRA data, every spike-specific TCR was mapped to the spike region that the TCR reacted to and assigned to either a CD4 or a CD8 class. Log10-transformed breadth and depth values were compared by one-way ANOVA with Sidak's multiple comparisons tests. This immuneACCESS table, as held by TCRdb, lists in-frame sequences with V and J called but not all clones. Of the missing ones, under half trace to an unresolved V gene in checked studies; the others have no known cause. D and trimming come from the DNA, and the V and J calls and clone size come from that table. Counted in this sample were just under 90,000 clones; 88% of them appeared once. In total, the top ten clones hold 10% of the sample.

This receptor was obtained from an adult in good health. The material was peripheral blood, obtained on day 0 of MenACWY control vaccination.

CDR3 region: CASGSGGTYDEKLFF. The DNA sequence is TGTGCTAGTGGTTCGGGGGGGACATATGATGAAAAACTGTTTTTT. The rearrangement joined TRBV12-5 to TRBJ1-4; 6 matching bases give a weak D call of TRBD1. The germline V gene provides CDR1 LGHNT and CDR2 FRNRAP. V drops 4 bases and J drops 6 bases, leaving 15 bases in between. Measured from the cysteine to the phenylalanine, the CDR3 is 15 residues long. The retained sequence is limited to the CDR3, 45 bases, with the frame set at the first base.